The rows below give T cell receptor beta chains drawn from one sample of a study of shared clonotypes between healthy human individuals. The method was immunoSEQ multiplex PCR; TCRdb's version includes in-frame clones alone and lacks a portion of them. The sample consists of some 1.1 million clones, 60% to 85% of them appearing once. Sample: memory CD4+ T cells from PBMCs. The receptor set was obtained from a man aged 18 to 35 in good health. Some clones in this sample may be carry-over from other donors' samples. The CDR3 runs from the conserved cysteine through the conserved F or W. The order of the fields is V gene, D gene, clone size, J gene, CDR3 protein, CDR3 DNA. A D gene is named only where the DNA matches it firmly. Size tells how often a clone was seen (once, few, many) or the class of an expanded clone, and some rows leave it out.

>TRBV4-1|NA|NA|TRBJ1-4
CASSPSGRATNEKLFF
TGCGCCAGCAGCCCATCGGGACGGGCAACTAATGAAAAACTGTTTTTT
>TRBV7-6|TRBD2|NA|TRBJ2-3
CASSLGVPGGGLDTQYF
TGTGCCAGCAGCTTAGGGGTTCCCGGGGGGGGACTAGATACGCAGTATTTT
>TRBV7-2|TRBD2|NA|TRBJ2-7
CASRGTSGVYEQYF
TGTGCCAGCAGAGGGACTAGCGGGGTATACGAGCAGTACTTC
>TRBV28|NA|NA|TRBJ1-5
CASSRPGFGNQPQHF
TGTGCCAGCAGTCGACCGGGGTTCGGAAATCAGCCCCAGCATTTT
>TRBV9|NA|once|TRBJ2-7
CASSARAERMGPYF
TGTGCCAGCAGCGCCCGAGCGGAGCGGATGGGGCCGTACTTC
>TRBV5-1|TRBD1|NA|TRBJ2-7
CASSSIQGFYEQYF
TGCGCCAGCAGCTCCATACAGGGGTTCTACGAGCAGTACTTC
>TRBV9|TRBD1|once|TRBJ2-5
CASSPRGGTGEETQYF
TGTGCCAGCAGCCCCAGGGGAGGGACAGGGGAAGAGACCCAGTACTTC
>TRBV7-3|TRBD2|NA|TRBJ2-1
CASSLTLAGGIDEQFF
TGTGCCAGCAGCTTAACACTAGCGGGAGGTATCGATGAGCAGTTCTTC
>TRBV1|NA|NA|TRBJ2-1
CTSSQELRKSYNEQFF
TGCACCAGCAGCCAAGAACTCAGGAAATCCTACAATGAGCAGTTCTTC
>TRBV6-4|NA|NA|TRBJ1-5
CASSDSGRNSNQPQHF
TGTGCCAGCAGTGATTCCGGACGGAATAGCAATCAGCCCCAGCATTTT
>TRBV6-1|NA|once|TRBJ1-3
CASTLGYGNTIYF
TGTGCCAGCACCTTGGGCTACGGAAACACCATATATTTT
>TRBV6-4|NA|NA|TRBJ2-3
CASSDSRGGTDTQYF
TGTGCCAGCAGTGACTCGCGGGGCGGCACAGATACGCAGTATTTT
>TRBV29-1|TRBD2|NA|TRBJ2-1
CSVAREGRYNEQFF
TGCAGCGTGGCCCGGGAGGGTCGGTACAATGAGCAGTTCTTC
>TRBV9|NA|NA|TRBJ2-7
CASSVDWDSLYEQYF
TGTGCCAGCAGCGTAGATTGGGACTCACTCTACGAGCAGTACTTC
>TRBV7-2|TRBD2|NA|TRBJ2-7
CASSRLAGANQNYEQYF
TGTGCCAGCAGTCGACTAGCGGGAGCCAACCAAAACTACGAGCAGTACTTC
>TRBV19|TRBD1|NA|TRBJ1-1
CASSIGQGVAAFF
TGTGCCAGTAGTATCGGACAGGGCGTGGCAGCTTTCTTT
>TRBV28|NA|NA|TRBJ1-5
CASSLVQSNQPQHF
TGTGCCAGCAGTTTGGTACAGTCCAATCAGCCCCAGCATTTT
>TRBV9|NA|NA|TRBJ2-1
CASSVTIAAAFNEQFF
TGTGCCAGCAGCGTCACTATAGCGGCGGCCTTCAATGAGCAGTTCTTC
>TRBV5-5|TRBD2|many|TRBJ2-1
CASSLAFVSSGRVGNEQFF
TGTGCCAGCAGCTTGGCGTTCGTGTCTAGCGGGAGGGTAGGCAATGAGCAGTTCTTC
>TRBV30|NA|NA|TRBJ2-2
CAWFPGTSNTGELFF
TGTGCCTGGTTCCCCGGGACATCCAACACCGGGGAGCTGTTTTTT
>TRBV6-1|NA|NA|TRBJ1-2
CASSDSLGGYGYTF
TGTGCCAGCAGTGATTCCTTAGGGGGCTATGGCTACACCTTC
>TRBV18|NA|NA|TRBJ2-3
CASSPGRAPDTQYF
TGTGCCAGCTCACCGGGTCGGGCTCCAGATACGCAGTATTTT
>TRBV11-2|TRBD2|NA|TRBJ2-3
CASSLLGLAASSTDTQYF
TGTGCCAGCTCATTATTGGGACTAGCGGCTTCTAGCACAGATACGCAGTATTTT
>TRBV27|TRBD1|once|TRBJ2-2
CASSRVPGTGNTGELFF
TGTGCCAGCAGTCGCGTTCCTGGGACAGGGAACACCGGGGAGCTGTTTTTT
>TRBV11-2|TRBD2|NA|TRBJ2-7
CASSSGTSGFSGQYF
TGTGCCAGCAGCTCCGGGACTAGCGGCTTCTCTGGGCAGTACTTC
>TRBV7-2|NA|NA|TRBJ2-5
CASSFPPTGGQETQYF
TGTGCCAGCAGCTTCCCCCCCACCGGGGGCCAAGAGACCCAGTACTTC
>TRBV4-2|NA|few|TRBJ1-2
CASSQEGSQFYGYTF
TGTGCCAGCAGCCAAGAAGGGTCCCAATTCTATGGCTACACCTTC
>TRBV27|NA|NA|TRBJ2-2
CASSLILGNTGELFF
TGTGCCAGCAGTTTAATACTCGGGAACACCGGGGAGCTGTTTTTT
>TRBV29-1|TRBD1|NA|TRBJ2-7
CSVEDRTGGKSFSSYEQYF
TGCAGCGTTGAAGACCGAACAGGGGGAAAATCTTTCAGCTCCTACGAGCAGTACTTC
>TRBV2|NA|NA|TRBJ1-2
CASSRNRGGGRLYGYTF
TGTGCCAGCAGTCGAAATCGGGGAGGGGGACGGCTCTATGGCTACACCTTC
>TRBV7-3|NA|few|TRBJ2-1
CASSLNGRSDEQFF
TGTGCCAGCAGCTTAAACGGACGGTCGGATGAGCAGTTCTTC
>TRBV2|NA|NA|TRBJ1-3
CASRGDGGFGNTIYF
TGTGCCAGCAGGGGAGACGGGGGGTTCGGAAACACCATATATTTT
>TRBV27|NA|NA|TRBJ1-1
CASSPYMNTEAFF
TGTGCCAGCAGCCCCTACATGAACACTGAAGCTTTCTTT
>TRBV28|TRBD1|NA|TRBJ1-5
CASSSTGVSNQPQHF
TGTGCCAGCAGCTCGACAGGGGTTAGCAATCAGCCCCAGCATTTT
>TRBV11-2|NA|few|TRBJ2-7
CASRTTYEQYF
TGTGCCAGCAGAACCACCTACGAGCAGTACTTC
>TRBV7-6|TRBD1|NA|TRBJ2-7
CASSLGQGGFSSYEQYF
TGTGCCAGCAGCCTGGGACAGGGCGGCTTTAGCTCCTACGAGCAGTACTTC
>TRBV5-1|TRBD2|NA|TRBJ2-1
CASSSGTSGRVDYNEQFF
TGCGCCAGCAGCAGCGGGACTAGCGGGAGGGTCGACTACAATGAGCAGTTCTTC
>TRBV20-1|NA|NA|TRBJ1-2
CGKQGDYGYTF
TGCGGAAAACAGGGCGACTATGGCTACACCTTC
>TRBV28|NA|few|TRBJ2-7
CASRTGQYEQYF
TGTGCCAGCAGGACGGGGCAATACGAGCAGTACTTC
>TRBV7-2|TRBD1|NA|TRBJ2-5
CASSLRRDRQETQYF
TGTGCCAGCAGCTTACGGCGGGACAGGCAAGAGACCCAGTACTTC
>TRBV7-9|TRBD2|NA|TRBJ2-1
CASSLSPKGGSGGRNEQFF
TGTGCCAGCAGCTTAAGCCCTAAGGGGGGCAGCGGGGGAAGGAATGAGCAGTTCTTC
>TRBV10-3|NA|NA|TRBJ2-7
CAIRVAGSSYEQYF
TGTGCCATCAGGGTGGCCGGGAGCTCCTACGAGCAGTACTTC
>TRBV20-1|NA|NA|TRBJ2-3
CSASLGDTQYF
TGCAGTGCTAGTCTCGGAGATACGCAGTATTTT
>TRBV19|NA|NA|TRBJ1-2
CASSIGQGGEYGYTF
TGTGCCAGTAGTATCGGTCAGGGAGGGGAGTATGGCTACACCTTC
>TRBV2|TRBD2|NA|TRBJ2-2
CASSVERGTGELFF
TGTGCCAGCAGTGTTGAGCGGGGAACCGGGGAGCTGTTTTTT